This TCR beta chain came from a study of blood T cell repertoires in COVID-19. In the study overall: Whether acute or convalescent, the COVID-19 samples came from the United States, Italy and Spain.

The table lists this clone with a count of one. Assay used: immunoSEQ multiplex PCR; TCRdb lists only in-frame clones, some missing. The profile shows under 200,000 clones, roughly 75% of them singletons. Sequencing was done on a sample of peripheral blood. This sequence was found in a man between 65 and 85 years old with active or convalescent COVID-19.

This CDR3 is CASSPRGTVSGANVLTF. In DNA form, the CDR3 reads TGTGCCAGCTCACCACGTGGTACAGTCTCTGGGGCCAACGTCCTGACTTTC. The rearrangement uses TRBV18 and TRBJ2-6; no definite D call. Germline V lookup: CDR1 KGHSH, CDR2 LQKENI. V was cut by 1 base and J by 0 bases, with 10 bases left in between. This CDR3 is built from 17 residues.